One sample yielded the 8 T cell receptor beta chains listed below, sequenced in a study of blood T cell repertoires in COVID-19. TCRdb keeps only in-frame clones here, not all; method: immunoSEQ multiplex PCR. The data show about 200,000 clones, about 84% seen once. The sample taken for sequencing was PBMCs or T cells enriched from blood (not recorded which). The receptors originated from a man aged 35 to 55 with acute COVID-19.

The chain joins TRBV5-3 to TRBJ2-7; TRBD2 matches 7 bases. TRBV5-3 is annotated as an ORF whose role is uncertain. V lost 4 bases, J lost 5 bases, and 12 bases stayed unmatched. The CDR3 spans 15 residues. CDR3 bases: TGTGCCAGAAGCCCCTGTAGGGGAGGGGCGGACGAGCAGTACTTC. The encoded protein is CARSPCRGGADEQYF.

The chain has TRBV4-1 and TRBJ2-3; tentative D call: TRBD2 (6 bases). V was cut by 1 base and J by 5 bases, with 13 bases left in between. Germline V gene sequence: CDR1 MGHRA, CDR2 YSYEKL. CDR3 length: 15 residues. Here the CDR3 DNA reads TGCGCCAGCAGCCAAGTTGAGGGAGGTCAAGATACGCAGTATTTT. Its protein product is CASSQVEGGQDTQYF.

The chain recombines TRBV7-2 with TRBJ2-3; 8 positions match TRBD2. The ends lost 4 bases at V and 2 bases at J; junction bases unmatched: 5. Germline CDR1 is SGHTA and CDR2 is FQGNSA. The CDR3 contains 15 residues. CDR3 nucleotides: TGTGCCAGCAGCTGGTCTAGCGGGTACACAGATACGCAGTATTTT. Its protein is CASSWSSGYTDTQYF.

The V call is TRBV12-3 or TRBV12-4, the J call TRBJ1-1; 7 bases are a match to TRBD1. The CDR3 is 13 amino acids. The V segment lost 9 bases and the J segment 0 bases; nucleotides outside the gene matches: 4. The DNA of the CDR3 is TGTGCCAGTCTAGGGACAGTGAACACTGAAGCTTTCTTT. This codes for CASLGTVNTEAFF.

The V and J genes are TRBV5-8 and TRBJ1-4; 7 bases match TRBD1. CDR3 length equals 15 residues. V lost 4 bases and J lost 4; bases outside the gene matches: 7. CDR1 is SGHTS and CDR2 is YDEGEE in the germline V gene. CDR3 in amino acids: CASSVAGTDNEKLFF. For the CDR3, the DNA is TGTGCCAGCAGCGTAGCCGGGACAGATAATGAAAAACTGTTTTTT.

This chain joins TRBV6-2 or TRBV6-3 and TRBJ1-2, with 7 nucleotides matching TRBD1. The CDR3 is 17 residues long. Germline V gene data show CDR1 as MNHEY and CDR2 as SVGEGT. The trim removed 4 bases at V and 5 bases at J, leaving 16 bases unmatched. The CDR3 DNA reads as TGTGCCAGCAGTTCGCCATGGACAGGTTCATCCTTATATGGCTACACCTTC. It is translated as CASSSPWTGSSLYGYTF.

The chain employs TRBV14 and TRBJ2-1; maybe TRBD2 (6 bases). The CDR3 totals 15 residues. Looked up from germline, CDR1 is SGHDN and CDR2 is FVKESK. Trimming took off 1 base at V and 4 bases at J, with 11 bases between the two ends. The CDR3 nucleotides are TGTGCCAGCAGCCAAGGGGCTAGCGCGTACAATGAGCAGTTCTTC. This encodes CASSQGASAYNEQFF.

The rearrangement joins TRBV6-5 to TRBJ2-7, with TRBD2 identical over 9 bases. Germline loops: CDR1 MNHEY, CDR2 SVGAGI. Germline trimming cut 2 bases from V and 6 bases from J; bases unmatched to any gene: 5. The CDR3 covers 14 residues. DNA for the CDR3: TGTGCCAGCAGTTACGCTAGCGGGATTGCCGAGCAGTACTTC. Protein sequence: CASSYASGIAEQYF.